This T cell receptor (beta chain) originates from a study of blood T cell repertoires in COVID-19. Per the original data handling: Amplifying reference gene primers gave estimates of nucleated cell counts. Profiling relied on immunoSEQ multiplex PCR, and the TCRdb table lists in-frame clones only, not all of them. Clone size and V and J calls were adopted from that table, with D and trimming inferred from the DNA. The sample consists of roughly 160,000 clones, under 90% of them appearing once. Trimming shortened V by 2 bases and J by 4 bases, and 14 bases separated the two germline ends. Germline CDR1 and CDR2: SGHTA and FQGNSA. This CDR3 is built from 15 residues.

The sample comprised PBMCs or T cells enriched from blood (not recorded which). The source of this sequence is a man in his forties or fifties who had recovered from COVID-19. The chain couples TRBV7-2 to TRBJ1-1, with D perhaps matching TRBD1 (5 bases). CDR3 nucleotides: TGTGCCAGCAGCTTATCCGCGGGGGGGAGCACTGAAGCTTTCTTT. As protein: CASSLSAGGSTEAFF.